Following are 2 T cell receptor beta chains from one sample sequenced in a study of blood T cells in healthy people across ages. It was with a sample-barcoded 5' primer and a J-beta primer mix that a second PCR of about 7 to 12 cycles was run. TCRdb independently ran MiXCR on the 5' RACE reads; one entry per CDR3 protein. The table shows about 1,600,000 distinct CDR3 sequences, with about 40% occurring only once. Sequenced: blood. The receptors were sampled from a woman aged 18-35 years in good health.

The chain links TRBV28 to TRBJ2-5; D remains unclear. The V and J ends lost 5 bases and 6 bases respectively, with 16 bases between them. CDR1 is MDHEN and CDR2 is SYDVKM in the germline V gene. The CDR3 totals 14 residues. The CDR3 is CASSGVELGKTQYF. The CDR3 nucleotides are TGTGCCAGCAGTGGGGTGGAATTGGGGAAGACCCAGTACTTC.

The CDR3 DNA is TGTGCCATCAGTGAGGTCAGCGGGACGGTTACTGAAGCTTTCTTT. The encoded protein is CAISEVSGTVTEAFF. The chain joins TRBV10-3 to TRBJ1-1, with a possible D match to TRBD1 (5 bases). Between the trimmed V and J ends, which lost 2 bases and 5 bases, there was a span of 15 bases. Germline values: CDR1 ENHRY, CDR2 SYGVKD. The CDR3 is 15 amino acids.